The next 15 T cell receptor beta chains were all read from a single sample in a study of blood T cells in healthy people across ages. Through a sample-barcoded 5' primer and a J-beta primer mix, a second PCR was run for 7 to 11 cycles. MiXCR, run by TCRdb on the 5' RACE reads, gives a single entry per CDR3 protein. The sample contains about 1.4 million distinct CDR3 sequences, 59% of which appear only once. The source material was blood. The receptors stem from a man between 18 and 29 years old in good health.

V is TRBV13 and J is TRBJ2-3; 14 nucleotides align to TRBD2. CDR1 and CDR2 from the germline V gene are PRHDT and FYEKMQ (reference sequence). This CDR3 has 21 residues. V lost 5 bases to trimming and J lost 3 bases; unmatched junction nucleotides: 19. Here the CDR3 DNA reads TGTGCCAGCAGCACCTCTCTCCCGACTAGCGGGGGGGCTTTAGCGACAGATACGCAGTATTTT. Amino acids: CASSTSLPTSGGALATDTQYF.

The CDR3 DNA is TGCAGTGTCCGCATCCACAGCACAGATACGCAGTATTTT. It translates to CSVRIHSTDTQYF. The V gene is TRBV20-1, the J gene TRBJ2-3; no firm D call. The CDR3 spans 13 residues. Trimming left V 7 bases short and J 0 bases short, with 11 bases between. Germline values: CDR1 DFQATT, CDR2 SNEGSKA (reference sequence).

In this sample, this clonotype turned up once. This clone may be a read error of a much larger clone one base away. CDR3 loop: CSAIDATYNEQFF. The CDR3 bases are TGCAGTGCTATAGATGCCACATACAATGAGCAGTTCTTC. The genes are TRBV20-1 and TRBJ2-1; D ambiguous. Germline V gene data show CDR1 as DFQATT and CDR2 as SNEGSKA (reference sequence). The CDR3 loop spans 13 amino acids. Trimming removed 4 bases from V and 4 bases from J, with 11 bases in between.

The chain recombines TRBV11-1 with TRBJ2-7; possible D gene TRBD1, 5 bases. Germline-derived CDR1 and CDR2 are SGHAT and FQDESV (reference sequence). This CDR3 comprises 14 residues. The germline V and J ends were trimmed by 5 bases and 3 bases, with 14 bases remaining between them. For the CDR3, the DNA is TGTGCCAGCAGCCTAGGGGCCCGCAACTACGAGCAGTACTTC. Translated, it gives CASSLGARNYEQYF.

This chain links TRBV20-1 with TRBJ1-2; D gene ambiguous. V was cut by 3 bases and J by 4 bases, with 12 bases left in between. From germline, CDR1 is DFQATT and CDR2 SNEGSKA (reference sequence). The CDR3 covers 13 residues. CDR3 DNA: TGCAGTGCTAGTAGGGTCAGGTCCTATGGCTACACCTTC. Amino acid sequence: CSASRVRSYGYTF.

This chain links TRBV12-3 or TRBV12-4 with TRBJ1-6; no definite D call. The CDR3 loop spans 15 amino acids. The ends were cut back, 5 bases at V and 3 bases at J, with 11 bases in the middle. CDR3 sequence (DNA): TGTGCCAGCAGTCTTGCCTCGGTCTATAATTCACCCCTCCACTTT. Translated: CASSLASVYNSPLHF.

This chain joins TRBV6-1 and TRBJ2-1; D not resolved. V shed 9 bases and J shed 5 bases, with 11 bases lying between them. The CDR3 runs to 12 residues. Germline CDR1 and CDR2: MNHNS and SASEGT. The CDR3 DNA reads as TGTGCCAGTTGTGGACCCGACAATGAGCAGTTCTTC. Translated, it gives CASCGPDNEQFF.

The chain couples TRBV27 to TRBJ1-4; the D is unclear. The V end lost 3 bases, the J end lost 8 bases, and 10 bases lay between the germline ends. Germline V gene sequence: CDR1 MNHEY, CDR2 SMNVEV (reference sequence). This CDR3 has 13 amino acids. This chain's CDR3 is CASSFAGGEKLFF. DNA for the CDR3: TGTGCCAGCAGTTTTGCCGGCGGGGAAAAACTGTTTTTT.

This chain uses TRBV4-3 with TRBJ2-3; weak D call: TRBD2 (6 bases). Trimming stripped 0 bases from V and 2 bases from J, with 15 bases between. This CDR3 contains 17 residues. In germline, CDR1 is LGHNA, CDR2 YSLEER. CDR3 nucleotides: TGCGCCAGCAGCCAAGATATGGCGGGACGGATCACAGATACGCAGTATTTT. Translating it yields CASSQDMAGRITDTQYF.

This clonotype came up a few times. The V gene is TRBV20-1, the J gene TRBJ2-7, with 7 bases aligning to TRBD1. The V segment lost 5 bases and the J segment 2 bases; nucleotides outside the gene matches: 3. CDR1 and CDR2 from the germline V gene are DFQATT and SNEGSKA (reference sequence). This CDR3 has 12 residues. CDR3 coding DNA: TGCAGTGCTCGGGACAGTCCCTACGAGCAGTACTTC. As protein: CSARDSPYEQYF.

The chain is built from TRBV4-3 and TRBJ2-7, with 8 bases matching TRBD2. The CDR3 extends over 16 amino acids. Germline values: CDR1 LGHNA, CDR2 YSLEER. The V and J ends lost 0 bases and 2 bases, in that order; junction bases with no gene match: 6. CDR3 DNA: TGCGCCAGCAGCCAAGATGCGGGGGGATACCCCTACGAGCAGTACTTC. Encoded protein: CASSQDAGGYPYEQYF.

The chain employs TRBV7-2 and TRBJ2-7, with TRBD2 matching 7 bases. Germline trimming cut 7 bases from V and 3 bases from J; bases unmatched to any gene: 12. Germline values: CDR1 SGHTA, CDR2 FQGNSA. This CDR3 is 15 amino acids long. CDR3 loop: CASTKVLAGYYEQYF. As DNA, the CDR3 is TGTGCCAGCACAAAGGTGTTAGCGGGCTACTACGAGCAGTACTTC.

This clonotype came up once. The CDR3 nucleotides read TGTGCCAGCAGTGAAGCGTTGAACACTGAAGCTTTCTTT. This gives the protein CASSEALNTEAFF. The chain carries TRBV25-1 and TRBJ1-1; D not resolved. Between the trimmed V and J ends, which lost 2 bases and 0 bases, there was a span of 4 bases. The germline V gene has CDR1 MGHDK and CDR2 SYGVNS. This CDR3 spans 13 amino acids.

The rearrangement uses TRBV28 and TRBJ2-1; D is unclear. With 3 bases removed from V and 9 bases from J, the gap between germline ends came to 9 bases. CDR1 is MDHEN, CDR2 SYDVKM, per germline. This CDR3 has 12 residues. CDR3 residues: CASSFSFREQFF. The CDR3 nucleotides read TGTGCCAGCAGTTTCAGTTTCCGTGAGCAGTTCTTC.

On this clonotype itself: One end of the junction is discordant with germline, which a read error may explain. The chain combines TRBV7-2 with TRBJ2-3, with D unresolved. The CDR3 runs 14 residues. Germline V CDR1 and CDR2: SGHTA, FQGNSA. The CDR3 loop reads CASSLSGPLNTQYF. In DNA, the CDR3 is TGTGCCAGCAGCTTGAGTGGACCCCTAAATACGCAATATTTT.